This is a list of T cell receptor beta chains from one sample in a study of blood T cell repertoires in COVID-19. Produced via immunoSEQ multiplex PCR; TCRdb's table is partial and in-frame only. The sample lists approximately 170,000 clones, about 81% occurring once. Sequencing was done on a sample of peripheral blood. The receptors were sampled from a woman of 80 years or more with acute or convalescent COVID-19. CDR3s include the opening cysteine and the closing phenylalanine or tryptophan. The order of the fields is J gene, V gene, D gene, clone size, CDR3 protein, CDR3 DNA. A D gene is named only where the DNA matches it firmly. Clone size, where shown, is once, few, many, or a class for clones that have expanded.

>TRBJ2-3|TRBV1|NA|NA
CTSSRYPGLASTDTQYF
TGCACCAGCAGCCGATACCCCGGACTAGCGAGCACAGATACGCAGTATTTT
>TRBJ2-3|TRBV6-2/TRBV6-3|TRBD2|NA
CASSSPLLAGGPPDTQYF
TGTGCCAGCAGTTCCCCCCTACTAGCGGGGGGGCCCCCAGATACGCAGTATTTT
>TRBJ1-2|TRBV27|TRBD1|few
CASSYTGAYGYTF
TGTGCCAGCAGTTATACAGGGGCCTATGGCTACACCTTC
>TRBJ1-1|TRBV5-6|NA|NA
CASSLGLQGIDGTEAFF
TGTGCCAGCAGCTTGGGACTTCAGGGAATTGATGGCACTGAAGCTTTCTTT
>TRBJ1-2|TRBV2|TRBD1|NA
CASRETVDRVGGYTF
TGTGCCAGCAGGGAAACCGTAGACAGGGTAGGAGGCTACACCTTC
>TRBJ2-3|TRBV19|NA|NA
CASSRLDGTDTQYF
TGTGCCAGTAGTCGACTAGATGGCACAGATACGCAGTATTTT
>TRBJ1-4|TRBV5-6|NA|NA
CASSPMLERATNEKLFF
TGTGCCAGCAGCCCGATGCTTGAGCGAGCAACTAATGAAAAACTGTTTTTT
>TRBJ1-4|TRBV3-1/TRBV3-2|NA|NA
CASSQGVPNEKLFF
TGTGCCAGCAGCCAAGGAGTCCCTAATGAAAAACTGTTTTTT
>TRBJ2-7|TRBV6-5|NA|NA
CASSYSTATYEQYF
TGTGCCAGCAGTTACTCGACTGCAACCTACGAGCAGTACTTC
>TRBJ1-3|TRBV3-1/TRBV3-2|NA|NA
CASSQAGPGNTIYF
TGTGCCAGCAGCCAAGCAGGGCCCGGAAACACCATATATTTT
>TRBJ2-7|TRBV7-2|TRBD1|NA
CASSFGTGVWEQYF
TGTGCCAGCAGCTTCGGGACAGGGGTTTGGGAGCAGTACTTC
>TRBJ2-5|TRBV14|TRBD1|few
CASSRWGQTSGETQYF
TGTGCCAGCAGCCGCTGGGGACAGACCTCGGGGGAGACCCAGTACTTC
>TRBJ1-2|TRBV11-2|TRBD1|once
CASSPGTVVGYTF
TGTGCCAGCAGCCCCGGGACAGTAGTGGGCTACACCTTC
>TRBJ2-3|TRBV6-6|TRBD2|NA
CASKRDLTSLVTQYF
TGTGCCAGCAAACGGGACTTGACTAGCCTTGTTACGCAGTATTTT